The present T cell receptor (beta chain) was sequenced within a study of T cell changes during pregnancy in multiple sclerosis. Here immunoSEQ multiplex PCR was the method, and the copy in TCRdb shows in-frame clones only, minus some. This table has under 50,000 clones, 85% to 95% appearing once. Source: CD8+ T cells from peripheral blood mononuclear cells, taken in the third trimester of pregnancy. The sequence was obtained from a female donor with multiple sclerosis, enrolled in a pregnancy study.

CDR3 sequence (DNA): TGTGCCTGGAGTGCAGACAGCCAAGAGACCCAGTACTTC. This codes for CAWSADSQETQYF. The chain is built from TRBV30 and TRBJ2-5; D is perhaps TRBD1 (5 bases). This CDR3 is 13 amino acids long. Germline loops: CDR1 GTSNPN, CDR2 SVGIG (reference sequence). The germline V and J ends were trimmed by 1 base and 1 base, with 7 bases remaining between them.